This entry lists 7 T cell receptor beta chains sequenced from one sample in a study of blood T cell repertoires in COVID-19. TCRdb keeps only in-frame clones here, not all; method: immunoSEQ multiplex PCR. The sample records 110,000 to 150,000 clones, 84% being singletons. Sequenced material: PBMCs or T cells enriched from blood (not recorded which). The receptors stem from a woman aged 18-29 years who had been exposed to COVID-19.

The chain links TRBV27 to TRBJ2-7; D might be TRBD1 (5 bases). V dropped 4 bases and J dropped 3 bases, with 13 bases sitting between them. The CDR3 is 14 residues long. Germline lookup yields CDR1 MNHEY and CDR2 SMNVEV (reference sequence). This chain's CDR3 is CASSWGRVGYEQYF. CDR3 bases: TGTGCCAGCAGTTGGGGCAGGGTTGGCTACGAGCAGTACTTC.

CDR3 sequence: CASSAISDSPLHF. CDR3 nucleotides: TGTGCCAGTAGCGCGATCTCGGACAGTCCCCTCCACTTT. The gene calls are TRBV19 and TRBJ1-6; possible D gene TRBD1, 6 bases. CDR1 LNHDA and CDR2 SQIVND come from the germline V gene (reference sequence). This CDR3 region has 13 residues. V dropped 6 bases and J dropped 13 bases, with 16 bases sitting between them.

The chain recombines TRBV4-1 with TRBJ2-3; 8 positions match TRBD2. The CDR3 runs to 14 residues. After removal of 4 bases from V and 5 bases from J, the junction contained 5 bases not matched to a gene. The V gene's germline CDR1 is MGHRA and CDR2 YSYEKL. The CDR3 here is CASSLGTRIDTQYF. DNA for the CDR3: TGCGCCAGCAGCCTGGGGACTAGGATAGATACGCAGTATTTT.

The chain has TRBV25-1 and TRBJ2-7, with 8 bases aligning to TRBD1. Germline CDR1 reads MGHDK; CDR2 reads SYGVNS. This CDR3 has 14 amino acids. Germline trimming cut 3 bases from V and 4 bases from J; bases unmatched to any gene: 5. CDR3 in amino acids: CASSDRDRHYEQYF. The CDR3 DNA sequence: TGTGCCAGCAGTGACCGGGACAGGCATTACGAGCAGTACTTC.

The V and J genes are TRBV7-2 and TRBJ2-7; TRBD1 might be the D (6 bases). CDR1 and CDR2 (germline): SGHTA, FQGNSA. Deletions cut 5 bases from V and 0 bases from J, with 14 bases between. CDR3 length equals 15 residues. The CDR3 region has the DNA TGTGCCAGCAGCCGCGACAGGTCAAACTCCTACGAGCAGTACTTC. Its translation: CASSRDRSNSYEQYF.

This chain connects TRBV30 to TRBJ2-3; TRBD2 matches at 10 bases. CDR3 length equals 13 residues. After removal of 8 bases from V and 1 base from J, the junction contained 3 bases not matched to a gene. Germline V lookup: CDR1 GTSNPN, CDR2 SVGIG (reference sequence). For the CDR3, the DNA is TGTGCCCTTACTAGCGGGGGCACAGATACGCAGTATTTT. Its protein is CALTSGGTDTQYF.

V gene TRBV6-5 combines with J gene TRBJ2-5; 10 bases are shared with TRBD2. The CDR3 spans 15 residues. The germline V gene has CDR1 MNHEY and CDR2 SVGAGI. The junction had 6 bases not matched to a gene; V was cut back by 6 bases and J by 2 bases. The CDR3 DNA reads TGTGCCAGCAGACTGGGACTAGCGAATCAAGAGACCCAGTACTTC. As protein: CASRLGLANQETQYF.